These T cell receptor beta chains were read from a single sample in a study of T cell responses to AZD1222 COVID-19 vaccine. Sequencing used immunoSEQ multiplex PCR; TCRdb keeps in-frame clones, though not all of them. The profile shows under 110,000 clones, roughly nine tenths of them singletons. Sequences were derived from peripheral blood, sampled on day 0 of AZD1222 vaccination. Receptors originate from an adult in good health. Each CDR3 is given with its conserved first and last residue. Fields, in order: clone size, J gene, CDR3 length, V gene, D gene, CDR3 DNA, CDR3 protein. A D gene is named only where the DNA matches it firmly. Clone size, where shown, is once, few, many, or a class for clones that have expanded.

>once|TRBJ1-2|12|TRBV19|.
TGTGCCAGTAGATCCCACCGGGGTGGCTACACCTTC
CASRSHRGGYTF
>.|TRBJ2-1|16|TRBV19|.
TGTGCCAGTAGTCAATCCGAGGCCGGTTCCTACAATGAGCAGTTCTTC
CASSQSEAGSYNEQFF
>.|TRBJ2-5|14|TRBV10-3|TRBD1
TGTGCCACATGGGACAGGGGAATCCAAGAGACCCAGTACTTC
CATWDRGIQETQYF
>.|TRBJ2-5|14|TRBV27|.
TGTGCCAGCAGCCTAAGGGACCCCGGAGAGACCCAGTACTTC
CASSLRDPGETQYF
>.|TRBJ2-7|15|TRBV7-9|.
TGTGCCAGCAGCTTAGATCCAGGGGAGGAGCACGAGCAGTACTTC
CASSLDPGEEHEQYF
>.|TRBJ2-7|13|TRBV4-2|.
TGTGCCAGCAGCCAAGTTAGTCTAGACGAGCAGTACTTC
CASSQVSLDEQYF
>.|TRBJ2-1|13|TRBV15|.
TGTGCCACCAGCACGGGACTTCCAGGGGAGCAGTTCTTC
CATSTGLPGEQFF
>.|TRBJ1-2|12|TRBV30|TRBD1
TGTGCCTGGAGCGCGGGACAGGAGAGCTACACCTTC
CAWSAGQESYTF
>.|TRBJ2-7|18|TRBV28|TRBD2
TGTGCCAGCACCCCGGAGGGGCTAGCGGGGGGGTTGGACTACGAGCAGTACTTC
CASTPEGLAGGLDYEQYF
>once|TRBJ1-2|16|TRBV13|.
TGTGCCAGCAGCTCCTATGCGACTTTGGCCCACTATGGCTACACCTTC
CASSSYATLAHYGYTF
>few|TRBJ2-1|17|TRBV4-1|.
TGCGCCAGCAGCCAATTAGATATGGGGTTCTCCTACAATGAGCAGTTCTTC
CASSQLDMGFSYNEQFF
>once|TRBJ2-7|14|TRBV5-1|.
TGCGCCAGCAGCGAAGGAGACAGCCGAAACGAGCAGTACTTC
CASSEGDSRNEQYF
>.|TRBJ2-7|14|TRBV2|.
TGTGCCAGCAGTGAAATGCGGATCTCCTACGAGCAGTACTTC
CASSEMRISYEQYF
>.|TRBJ1-3|17|TRBV5-1|TRBD1
TGCGCCAGCAGCTTGCTACCGGACAGGGACCCTGGAAACACCATATATTTT
CASSLLPDRDPGNTIYF
>.|TRBJ2-3|16|TRBV18|.
TGTGCCAGCTCACCACTTAGCGGTACTAGCACAGATACGCAGTATTTT
CASSPLSGTSTDTQYF
>.|TRBJ2-7|14|TRBV5-6|.
TGTGCCAGCAGCTGGAAAGGCGATACCTACGAGCAGTACTTC
CASSWKGDTYEQYF
>once|TRBJ1-1|12|TRBV29-1|.
TGCAGCGGCGTGGGGGGAAACACTGAAGCTTTCTTT
CSGVGGNTEAFF
>.|TRBJ1-3|15|TRBV19|.
TGTGCCAGTTGGGGACTCTCCGAGCCTGGAAACACCATATATTTT
CASWGLSEPGNTIYF
>.|TRBJ2-5|16|TRBV14|.
TGTGCCAGCAGCCAAGAGTATGACAGCTTCCCGGAGACCCAGTACTTC
CASSQEYDSFPETQYF
>.|TRBJ2-1|16|TRBV5-1|TRBD1
TGCGCCAGCACCCGAGCAGACAGGGCGATTTACAATGAGCAGTTCTTC
CASTRADRAIYNEQFF
>.|TRBJ1-3|16|TRBV30|.
TGTGCCTGGAGTGCGGGTGTACATAACTCTGGAAACACCATATATTTT
CAWSAGVHNSGNTIYF
>.|TRBJ1-6|14|TRBV19|.
TGTGCCAGTAAAAAGGGACTCCTCAATTCACCCCTCCACTTT
CASKKGLLNSPLHF
>.|TRBJ2-1|16|TRBV3-1/TRBV3-2|.
TGTGCCAGCAGCCAAGGGGTCCCGGGATTCACAAATGAGCAGTTCTTC
CASSQGVPGFTNEQFF
>.|TRBJ2-1|15|TRBV7-9|TRBD1
TGTGCCAGCAGCTTACACCGGGACAGGGACAATGAGCAGTTCTTC
CASSLHRDRDNEQFF
>.|TRBJ2-1|14|TRBV6-5|.
TGTGCCAGCAGAAAAGTACCGAATTACAATGAGCAGTTCTTC
CASRKVPNYNEQFF
>.|TRBJ2-3|13|TRBV12-3/TRBV12-4|.
TGTGCCAGCAGTTTCATTAGATCAGATACGCAGTATTTT
CASSFIRSDTQYF
>.|TRBJ1-1|13|TRBV6-6|.
TGTGCCAGCAGTCGGGGGATGGGCACTGAAGCTTTCTTT
CASSRGMGTEAFF
>.|TRBJ2-5|14|TRBV3-1/TRBV3-2|.
TGTGCCAGCAGCCCCCGACTAGGAAGGGAGACCCAGTACTTC
CASSPRLGRETQYF
>once|TRBJ1-1|15|TRBV2|TRBD1
TGTGCCAGCAGACGAACTCAGGACAGGGGGACTGAAGCTTTCTTT
CASRRTQDRGTEAFF
>.|TRBJ1-4|11|TRBV6-5|.
TGTGCTTCGGCCGCTAATGAAAAACTGTTTTTT
CASAANEKLFF
>.|TRBJ1-1|15|TRBV3-1/TRBV3-2|.
TGTGCCAGCAGCCTGGGCCAGGGTCCTAACACTGAAGCTTTCTTT
CASSLGQGPNTEAFF
>.|TRBJ2-3|13|TRBV2|.
TGTGCCAGCAATTGGGGGGACGCAGATACGCAGTATTTT
CASNWGDADTQYF
>.|TRBJ1-1|18|TRBV7-8|TRBD1
TGTGCCAGCAGCGTCCGGGACAGGGGGCTTGTGGGAAGGACTGAAGCTTTCTTT
CASSVRDRGLVGRTEAFF
>once|TRBJ2-7|16|TRBV2|TRBD1
TGTGCCAGCAGTCCCCCTTCCGGGACAGGGGGCTACGAGCAGTACTTC
CASSPPSGTGGYEQYF
>.|TRBJ1-2|13|TRBV12-3/TRBV12-4|.
TGTGCCAGCAGTCCTCAGGGAAACTATGGCTACACCTTC
CASSPQGNYGYTF
>.|TRBJ2-7|15|TRBV15|.
TGTGCCACCAGCAGAGATATGGAGAGCTCCTACGAGCAGTACTTC
CATSRDMESSYEQYF
>once|TRBJ1-5|13|TRBV19|.
TGTGCCAGTAGCTTGGGACCCAATCAGCCCCAGCATTTT
CASSLGPNQPQHF
>.|TRBJ1-1|15|TRBV6-5|.
TGTGCCAGCAGTTACTACGGGACTGGGAACACTGAAGCTTTCTTT
CASSYYGTGNTEAFF
>.|TRBJ1-2|15|TRBV5-6|.
TGTGCCAGCAGCTTGGATGTAGGATCAGACTATGGCTACACCTTC
CASSLDVGSDYGYTF
>.|TRBJ1-6|15|TRBV19|.
TGTGCCAGTACCCAAAATGGGGCAGGGAATTCACCCCTCCACTTT
CASTQNGAGNSPLHF
>.|TRBJ1-5|14|TRBV29-1|.
TGCAGCGTTGTACGGTGCCATAGCAATCAGCCCCAGCATTTT
CSVVRCHSNQPQHF
>.|TRBJ1-1|15|TRBV21-1|.
TGTGCCAGCAGCATCCAGGGTGTAGGGAACACTGAAGCTTTCTTT
CASSIQGVGNTEAFF
>.|TRBJ1-2|15|TRBV10-3|TRBD1
TGTGCCATCAGTGACGCGGAGGGACAGGTCTATGGCTACACCTTC
CAISDAEGQVYGYTF
>.|TRBJ1-1|17|TRBV5-8|TRBD1
TGTGCCAGCAGCTTAGGCAGGGGGCGATTTGCGAACACTGAAGCTTTCTTT
CASSLGRGRFANTEAFF
>.|TRBJ2-2|12|TRBV28|.
TGTGCCAGCAGTCCGAACACCGGGGAGCTGTTTTTT
CASSPNTGELFF
>.|TRBJ1-6|13|TRBV28|TRBD1
TGTGCCAGCAGTTTATGGGACAGGCTCCCCCTCCACTTT
CASSLWDRLPLHF
>.|TRBJ1-5|16|TRBV4-2|TRBD1
TGTGCCAGCAGCCAAGAATCCGGGCAGGGGGACCAGCCCCAGCATTTT
CASSQESGQGDQPQHF
>.|TRBJ1-2|14|TRBV4-1|.
TGCGCCAGCAGCCAAGATACGGGAAACTATGGCTACACCTTC
CASSQDTGNYGYTF
>.|TRBJ2-7|15|TRBV19|.
TGTGCCAGTAGTAGGTCCAGGGAGTCAACTAACGAGCAGTACTTC
CASSRSRESTNEQYF
>.|TRBJ1-1|13|TRBV28|.
TGTGCCAGCACCCCGGGAGGGAACACTGAAGCTTTCTTT
CASTPGGNTEAFF
>.|TRBJ1-6|16|TRBV5-1|.
TGCGCCAGCAGCTTGGCCGAGGGGGAATATAATTCACCCCTCCACTTT
CASSLAEGEYNSPLHF
>.|TRBJ1-2|16|TRBV5-5|TRBD1
TGTGCCAGCAGCTTGGGACCGGGACAGCAACCCTATGGCTACACCTTC
CASSLGPGQQPYGYTF
>.|TRBJ1-3|14|TRBV27|.
TGTGCCAGCAGTTTACAGGGTTTGGGAAACACCATATATTTT
CASSLQGLGNTIYF
>.|TRBJ2-7|16|TRBV5-4|TRBD1
TGTGCCAGCAGCAGACTACCGGGACAGGGGCCCCCCGAGCAGTACTTC
CASSRLPGQGPPEQYF
>.|TRBJ1-2|15|TRBV5-6|.
TGTGCCAGCAGCTTGGATCCAGGGGCCCAAGGTGGCTACACCTTC
CASSLDPGAQGGYTF
>.|TRBJ1-1|14|TRBV5-1|.
TGCGCCAGCAGCTTGCTGGGCGGGAACACTGAAGCTTTCTTT
CASSLLGGNTEAFF
>.|TRBJ1-1|14|TRBV19|.
TGTGCCAGTAGTATCTTGCCAATGAACACTGAAGCTTTCTTT
CASSILPMNTEAFF
>once|TRBJ2-3|14|TRBV3-1/TRBV3-2|.
TGTGCCAGCAGCCAAGATAAGGTTTCAGATACGCAGTATTTT
CASSQDKVSDTQYF